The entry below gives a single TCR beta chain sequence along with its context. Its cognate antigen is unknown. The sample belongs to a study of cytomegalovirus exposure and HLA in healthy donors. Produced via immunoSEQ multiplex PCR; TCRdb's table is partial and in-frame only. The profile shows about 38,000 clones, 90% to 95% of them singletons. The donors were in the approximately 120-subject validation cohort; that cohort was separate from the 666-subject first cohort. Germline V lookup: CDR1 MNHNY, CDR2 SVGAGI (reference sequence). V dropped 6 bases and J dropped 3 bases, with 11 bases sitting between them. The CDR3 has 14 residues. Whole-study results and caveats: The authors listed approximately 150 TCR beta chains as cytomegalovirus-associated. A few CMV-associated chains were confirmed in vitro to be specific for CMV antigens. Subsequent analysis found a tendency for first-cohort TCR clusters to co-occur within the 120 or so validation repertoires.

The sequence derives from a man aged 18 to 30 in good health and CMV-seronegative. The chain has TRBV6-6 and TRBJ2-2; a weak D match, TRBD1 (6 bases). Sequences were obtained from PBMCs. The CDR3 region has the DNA TGTGCCAGCAGGCTCAGGGGTGACACCGGGGAGCTGTTTTTT. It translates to CASRLRGDTGELFF.